This entry lists 7 T cell receptor beta chains sequenced from one sample in a study of T cells expressing NK-cell markers. TCRdb reprocessed the 5' RACE reads and keeps a single row for each CDR3 protein, giving no DNA. The sample shows roughly 160,000 distinct CDR3 sequences, and 20% to 25% sits with its ten largest clones. Sequenced sample: blood T cells: a sorted CD56 or NKG2C T cell subset, CD4+ or CD8+ T cells, or bulk PBMC T cells (not recorded which). The receptor set was obtained from a man aged 18 to 69 in good health.

The gene calls are TRBV10-3 and TRBJ1-2. CDR1 and CDR2 (germline): ENHRY, SYGVKD. The CDR3 is 13 amino acids. The CDR3: CAISGEGNYGYTF.

The gene calls are TRBV9 and TRBJ1-5; TCRdb reports TRBD1, a call that lacks DNA to check it against. Germline V gene sequence: CDR1 SGDLS, CDR2 YYNGEE. The CDR3 has 14 residues. The CDR3 reads CASSDGQGHQPQHF. The whole variable domain, filled in from reference TRBV9 and TRBJ1-5, reads DSGVTQTPKHLITATGQRVTLRCSPRSGDLSVYWYQQSLDQGLQFLIQYYNGEERAKGNILERFSAQQFPDLHSELNLSSLELGDSALYFCASSDGQGHQPQHFGDGTRLSIL.

The chain recombines TRBV9 with TRBJ2-1. This CDR3 spans 15 amino acids. Germline values: CDR1 SGDLS, CDR2 YYNGEE. The CDR3 sequence: CASSVARGPYNEQFF.

The chain links TRBV29-1 to TRBJ2-7; with no DNA, the TCRdb D assignment of TRBD1 cannot be verified. Germline CDR1 and CDR2: SQVTM and ANQGSEA. CDR3 length equals 14 residues. The CDR3 protein is CSVAGTEESYEQYF.

The chain is built from TRBV28 and TRBJ2-4; TCRdb's D gene call, TRBD1, goes unchecked for lack of DNA. Germline CDR1 is MDHEN and CDR2 is SYDVKM. The CDR3 is 13 amino acids. CDR3 residues: CASSSSGVNIQYF. Filled out from reference TRBV28 and TRBJ2-4, the complete variable domain reads DVKVTQSSRYLVKRTGEKVFLECVQDMDHENMFWYRQDPGLGLRLIYFSYDVKMKEKGDIPEGYSVSREKKERFSLILESASTNQTSMYLCASSSSGVNIQYFGAGTRLSVL.

J is TRBJ2-5 and V is TRBV12-3 or TRBV12-4; the D call of TRBD1 rests on TCRdb alone, since no DNA is present to check it. CDR3 size: 16 residues. CDR3 amino acids: CASSLDGGNGRETQYF.

This chain connects TRBV12-5 to TRBJ1-2; as DNA is missing, the TRBD1 call by TCRdb cannot be tested. This CDR3 is built from 13 residues. Germline CDR1 reads LGHNT; CDR2 reads FRNRAP. The chain's CDR3 is CASGPGTVAGYTF. The entire variable domain, with the rest obtained from reference TRBV12-5 and TRBJ1-2, is as follows: DARVTQTPRHKVTEMGQEVTMRCQPILGHNTVFWYRQTMMQGLELLAYFRNRAPLDDSGMPKDRFSAEMPDATLATLKIQPSEPRDSAVYFCASGPGTVAGYTFGSGTRLTVV.